Shown below are 15 T cell receptor beta chains from a single sample sequenced in a study of memory CD4+ T cells and cytomegalovirus serostatus. The sort gate was single viable CD3+CD4+CD8-CD45RO+ cells for memory CD4+ T cells. Using immunoSEQ multiplex PCR, the repertoire was profiled, and TCRdb retains in-frame clones only, with some absent. The sample lists approximately 40,000 clones, 76% seen once, with approximately 6.5% in the top ten. Sequencing was done on a sample of memory CD4+ T cells from blood. These receptors were collected from an adult in good health and CMV-seronegative.

This chain joins TRBV29-1 and TRBJ2-1; TRBD2 agrees at 10 bases. The CDR3 is 13 amino acids. Losses at the gene ends were 7 bases for V and 4 bases for J; bases not matched to a gene: 4. Germline assignment: CDR1 SQVTM and CDR2 ANQGSEA. CDR3 sequence: CSAGTSAYNEQFF. CDR3 DNA: TGCAGCGCCGGGACTAGCGCTTACAATGAGCAGTTCTTC.

For the CDR3, the DNA is TGTGCCAGCAGTTCCACAGGGGGGGCGGTGGAGACCCAGTACTTC. Residues: CASSSTGGAVETQYF. This chain connects TRBV28 to TRBJ2-5; D is perhaps TRBD1 (8 bases). Germline V gene lookup returns CDR1 MDHEN and CDR2 SYDVKM. The CDR3 spans 15 residues. Trimming took off 4 bases at V and 5 bases at J, with 17 bases between the two ends.

The chain carries TRBV13 and TRBJ1-3; 8 bases are a match to TRBD1. Germline V gene lookup returns CDR1 PRHDT and CDR2 FYEKMQ (reference sequence). The length of the CDR3 is 15 residues. V lost 3 bases to trimming and J lost 4 bases; unmatched junction nucleotides: 5. This CDR3 reads CASSFDRGSGNTIYF. The CDR3 DNA is TGTGCCAGCAGCTTTGACAGGGGTTCGGGAAACACCATATATTTT.

The chain employs TRBV7-7 and TRBJ2-7; D possibly matches TRBD1 or TRBD2 (5 bases each). Per the germline V gene, CDR1 is SSHAT and CDR2 is FNYEAQ (reference sequence). V was trimmed by 3 bases and J by 3 bases, leaving 15 bases between them. The CDR3 is made up of 15 amino acids. The CDR3 nucleotides read TGTGCCAGCAGCTTCAGCCTGGGACCGTACTACGAGCAGTACTTC. Amino acids: CASSFSLGPYYEQYF.

There are a few counts of this clone. This chain joins TRBV7-3 and TRBJ2-7, with a weak D call TRBD2 (6 bases). CDR1 is SGHTA, CDR2 FQGTGA, per germline. There are 14 residues in the CDR3. V shed 2 bases and J shed 6 bases, with 14 bases lying between them. The CDR3 protein is CASSLGGGTGEQYF. CDR3 DNA sequence: TGTGCCAGCAGCTTAGGGGGAGGCACCGGCGAGCAGTACTTC.

This clone turned up a few times. V gene TRBV18 combines with J gene TRBJ1-3; D is unclear. This CDR3 has 18 residues. V was cut by 5 bases and J by 0 bases, with 20 bases left in between. Germline CDR1 is KGHSH and CDR2 is LQKENI. Here the CDR3 reads CASSVQRPSGDSGNTIYF. In nucleotides, the CDR3 is TGTGCCAGCTCAGTGCAGCGACCGTCAGGCGACTCTGGAAACACCATATATTTT.

V usage is TRBV11-2 and J usage is TRBJ2-1; D may be TRBD1 (5 bases). The CDR3 runs to 13 residues. V gave up 3 bases and J gave up 12 bases, with 15 bases separating them. The V gene's germline CDR1 is SGHAT and CDR2 FQNNGV. CDR3 sequence (DNA): TGTGCCAGCAGCTTTCAAGCGAGTCAGGGGCAGTTCTTC. Protein product: CASSFQASQGQFF. The full variable domain, in which reference TRBV11-2 and TRBJ2-1 provide the parts outside the CDR3, is EAGVAQSPRYKIIEKRQSVAFWCNPISGHATLYWYQQILGQGPKLLIQFQNNGVVDDSQLPKDRFSAERLKGVDSTLKIQPAKLEDSAVYLCASSFQASQGQFFGPGTRLTVL.

This chain uses TRBV5-1 with TRBJ2-1; 8 nucleotides match TRBD1. CDR1 is SGHRS and CDR2 is YFSETQ in the germline V gene. With V trimmed by 4 bases and J by 3 bases, 6 bases remained unmatched. The CDR3 totals 15 residues. In DNA form, the CDR3 reads TGCGCCAGCAGCACAGACAGGGGCCACTACAATGAGCAGTTCTTC. It yields the protein CASSTDRGHYNEQFF.

V and J are TRBV7-9 and TRBJ2-6; 10 bases fit TRBD1. The germline V gene encodes CDR1 SEHNR and CDR2 FQNEAQ (reference sequence). This CDR3 has 19 amino acids. V shed 5 bases and J 0 bases; nucleotides not matched to a gene: 10. CDR3 in DNA: TGTGCCAGCAGCATGCACAGGGACAGGGGAACCTCTGGGGCCAACGTCCTGACTTTC. This gives the protein CASSMHRDRGTSGANVLTF.

The chain joins TRBV7-2 to TRBJ2-1; 13 nucleotides align to TRBD2. The V and J ends lost 0 bases and 14 bases, in that order; junction bases with no gene match: 4. Germline lookup yields CDR1 SGHTA and CDR2 FQGNSA. There are 14 residues in the CDR3. CDR3 nucleotide sequence: TGTGCCAGCAGCTTAGCCCCCGGGACTAGCGGGAAGTTCTTC. This sequence encodes CASSLAPGTSGKFF.

This clone has just one count. CDR3 sequence: CASSLGARENQPQHF. As DNA, the CDR3 is TGTGCCAGCAGCTTAGGTGCGAGGGAGAATCAGCCCCAGCATTTT. The chain recombines TRBV7-2 with TRBJ1-5, with no clear D. CDR1 is SGHTA, CDR2 FQGNSA, per germline. The CDR3 has 15 residues. With 1 base removed from V and 4 bases from J, the gap between germline ends came to 11 bases.

The chain has TRBV7-2 and TRBJ1-5; possible D gene TRBD1, 6 bases. V lost 1 base, J lost 7 bases, and 14 bases lay in between. The germline gives CDR1 SGHTA, CDR2 FQGNSA. This CDR3 is built from 15 residues. The DNA for the CDR3 is TGTGCCAGCAGCTTAGGGGGAAGGGGGTGGCAGCCCCAGCATTTT. This translates into CASSLGGRGWQPQHF. The full variable domain, completed using reference TRBV7-2 and TRBJ1-5, is GAGVSQSPSNKVTEKGKDVELRCDPISGHTALYWYRQSLGQGLEFLIYFQGNSAPDKSGLPSDRFSAERTGGSVSTLTIQRTQQEDSAVYLCASSLGGRGWQPQHFGDGTRLSIL.

The rearrangement links TRBV15 to TRBJ2-3, with D uncertain. The V end lost 3 bases, the J end lost 3 bases, and 7 bases lay between the germline ends. Looked up from germline, CDR1 is LNHNV and CDR2 is YYDKDF (reference sequence). This CDR3 contains 13 residues. CDR3 in DNA: TGTGCCACCAGCAGGGGTCAGACAGATACGCAGTATTTT. Residues: CATSRGQTDTQYF.

This chain links TRBV27 with TRBJ1-2; D ambiguous. The CDR3 sequence is 15 residues long. V lost 2 bases and J 0 bases, leaving 10 bases between the germline ends. The germline CDR1 and CDR2 sequences are MNHEY and SMNVEV (reference sequence). In nucleotides, the CDR3 is TGTGCCAGCAGTTTAGGATCAAATGCTAACTATGGCTACACCTTC. Encoded protein: CASSLGSNANYGYTF.

The rearrangement uses TRBV4-3 and TRBJ2-1, with D perhaps given as TRBD1 or TRBD2 (6 bases each). The CDR3 sequence is 15 residues long. V was shortened by 0 bases and J by 5 bases, with 11 bases between the two germline ends. Germline CDR1 reads LGHNA; CDR2 reads YSLEER. The CDR3 spells CASSQDRGAHNEQFF. CDR3 bases: TGCGCCAGCAGCCAAGATAGGGGGGCGCACAATGAGCAGTTCTTC.